These T cell receptor beta chains were read from a single sample in a study of long-term antiretroviral therapy in people with HIV. The method was immunoSEQ multiplex PCR; TCRdb's version includes in-frame clones alone and lacks a portion of them. The sample includes under 30,000 clones, around 87% of them seen just once. Source: unsorted PBMCs, taken 1.9 years after starting antiretroviral therapy. The source of these receptors is a woman between 25 and 40 years old with HIV. Both conserved end residues are part of each CDR3. A D gene is named only where the DNA matches it firmly. The listing skips clone size in some rows; elsewhere it reads once, few, many or a size class.

>15|TRBV19|TRBJ1-6|.|.
CASRTMVSYNSPLHF
TGTGCCAGTAGGACCATGGTCTCCTATAATTCACCCCTCCACTTT
>12|TRBV12-5|TRBJ2-2|.|.
CASGLVVGELFF
TGTGCTAGTGGTTTGGTAGTGGGGGAGCTGTTTTTT
>14|TRBV4-1|TRBJ2-3|medium-sized|.
CASSQTSSTDTQYF
TGCGCCAGCAGCCAGACATCAAGCACAGATACGCAGTATTTT
>12|TRBV18|TRBJ1-1|.|TRBD1
CASSQQGSEAFF
TGTGCCAGCTCGCAACAGGGGAGTGAAGCTTTCTTT
>15|TRBV19|TRBJ1-2|few|.
CASSMPRGRDYGYTF
TGTGCCAGTAGTATGCCCAGGGGACGGGACTATGGCTACACCTTC
>15|TRBV28|TRBJ1-5|.|.
CASREQGYSNQPQHF
TGTGCCAGCAGGGAACAGGGTTATAGCAATCAGCCCCAGCATTTT
>15|TRBV5-1|TRBJ1-5|.|TRBD1
CASRPGTGGHQPQHF
TGCGCCAGCAGACCCGGGACAGGGGGCCATCAGCCCCAGCATTTT
>17|TRBV6-1|TRBJ2-3|.|.
CASSEKPGQIRTDTQYF
TGTGCCAGCAGTGAAAAGCCGGGACAAATTCGCACAGATACGCAGTATTTT
>13|TRBV27|TRBJ1-1|.|.
CASKENLNTEAFF
TGTGCCAGCAAGGAGAACCTGAACACTGAAGCTTTCTTT
>16|TRBV6-5|TRBJ2-3|.|.
CASSYDLGTFTDTQYF
TGTGCCAGCAGTTACGATTTGGGGACCTTCACAGATACGCAGTATTTT
>13|TRBV6-5|TRBJ2-2|.|.
CASSRQRDGELFF
TGTGCCAGCAGTCGACAGAGGGACGGGGAGCTGTTTTTT
>13|TRBV6-5|TRBJ1-1|.|.
CASSYQGRRGAFF
TGTGCCAGCAGTTACCAGGGACGGCGGGGAGCTTTCTTT
>13|TRBV27|TRBJ1-1|.|.
CASSFTGSGEAFF
TGTGCCAGCAGTTTTACGGGTTCGGGTGAAGCTTTCTTT
>15|TRBV25-1|TRBJ2-3|.|TRBD2
CASSAKRGGTDTQYF
TGTGCCAGCAGTGCTAAGCGGGGGGGCACAGATACGCAGTATTTT
>16|TRBV27|TRBJ2-1|.|TRBD1
CASYGDRDSSYNEQFF
TGTGCCAGCTATGGGGACAGGGATTCATCTTACAATGAGCAGTTCTTC
>16|TRBV19|TRBJ2-5|.|.
CASSRGEWDRMETQYF
TGTGCCAGTAGTAGAGGGGAATGGGACCGCATGGAGACCCAGTACTTC
>16|TRBV6-6|TRBJ1-4|.|.
CASSYRASGSHEKLFF
TGTGCCAGCAGTTACCGGGCATCAGGGTCTCATGAAAAACTGTTTTTT
>14|TRBV7-9|TRBJ2-5|.|TRBD1
CASSALRGSETQYF
TGTGCCAGCAGCGCACTCAGGGGGTCTGAGACCCAGTACTTC
>14|TRBV2|TRBJ1-5|.|.
CASSERADYQPQHF
TGTGCCAGCAGTGAAAGGGCAGATTATCAGCCCCAGCATTTT
>14|TRBV5-5|TRBJ2-1|.|.
CASSLVSSSNEQFF
TGTGCCAGCAGCTTGGTCAGTTCGAGCAATGAGCAGTTCTTC
>15|TRBV19|TRBJ2-3|once|.
CATQRVGTPTDTQYF
TGTGCCACCCAGAGGGTTGGGACTCCCACAGATACGCAGTATTTT
>14|TRBV2|TRBJ1-5|.|.
CASSKEYSNQPQHF
TGTGCCAGCAGTAAAGAATATAGCAATCAGCCCCAGCATTTT